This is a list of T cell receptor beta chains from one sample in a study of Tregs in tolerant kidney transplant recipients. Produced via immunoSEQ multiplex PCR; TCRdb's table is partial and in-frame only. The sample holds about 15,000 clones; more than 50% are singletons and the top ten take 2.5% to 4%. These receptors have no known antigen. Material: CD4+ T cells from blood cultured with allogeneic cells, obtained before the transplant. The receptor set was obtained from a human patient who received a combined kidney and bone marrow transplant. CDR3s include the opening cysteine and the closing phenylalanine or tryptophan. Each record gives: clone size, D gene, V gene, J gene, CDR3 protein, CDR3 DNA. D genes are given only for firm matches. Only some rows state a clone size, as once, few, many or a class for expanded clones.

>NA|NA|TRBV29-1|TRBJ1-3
CSARQVYGGNTIYF
TGCAGCGCCCGACAGGTTTATGGTGGAAACACCATATATTTT
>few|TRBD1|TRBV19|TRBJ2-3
CASSIGTEAADTQYF
TGTGCCAGTAGTATCGGGACAGAGGCGGCAGATACGCAGTATTTT
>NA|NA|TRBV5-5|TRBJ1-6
CASSLIDRFYNSPLHF
TGTGCCAGCAGCTTAATAGACAGATTCTATAATTCACCCCTCCACTTT
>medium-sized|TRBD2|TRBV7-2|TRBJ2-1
CASRERGLAVNEQFF
TGTGCCAGCAGGGAGCGGGGACTAGCCGTGAATGAGCAGTTCTTC
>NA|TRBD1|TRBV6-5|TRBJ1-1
CASSHRGMNTEAFF
TGTGCCAGCAGTCACAGGGGGATGAACACTGAAGCTTTCTTT
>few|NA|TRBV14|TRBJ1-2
CASSPGQSYGYTF
TGTGCCAGCAGCCCAGGACAGTCCTATGGCTACACCTTC
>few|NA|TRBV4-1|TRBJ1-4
CASSLSTLPVKLFF
TGCGCCAGCAGCCTTTCAACGCTTCCGGTAAAACTGTTTTTT
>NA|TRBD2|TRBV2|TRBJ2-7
CARRTSGSYEQYF
TGTGCCAGACGGACTAGCGGCTCCTACGAGCAGTACTTC
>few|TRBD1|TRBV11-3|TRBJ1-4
CASSRQGGHNEKLFF
TGTGCCAGCAGCCGACAGGGTGGGCATAATGAAAAACTGTTTTTT
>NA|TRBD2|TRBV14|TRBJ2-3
CASSPAGGLTDTQYF
TGTGCCAGCAGCCCTGCGGGGGGGCTTACAGATACGCAGTATTTT
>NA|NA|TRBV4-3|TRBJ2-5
CASSQDWRGGQETQYF
TGCGCCAGCAGCCAAGATTGGAGGGGGGGCCAAGAGACCCAGTACTTC
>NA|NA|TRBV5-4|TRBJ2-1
CASSLGVMRLEFEQFF
TGTGCCAGCAGCTTGGGGGTCATGAGACTAGAATTTGAGCAGTTCTTC
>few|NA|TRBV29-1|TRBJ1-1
CSVSQGNTEAFF
TGCAGCGTTTCTCAGGGAAACACTGAAGCTTTCTTT
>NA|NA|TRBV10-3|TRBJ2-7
CAISTVVGSEQYF
TGTGCCATCTCGACGGTGGTCGGGTCCGAGCAGTACTTC
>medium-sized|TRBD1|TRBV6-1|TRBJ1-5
CASSARDRGVQPQHF
TGTGCCAGCAGTGCTAGGGACAGGGGAGTTCAGCCCCAGCATTTT
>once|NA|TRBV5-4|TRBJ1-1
CASSGDGGGAFF
TGTGCCAGCAGCGGGGATGGGGGAGGCGCTTTCTTT
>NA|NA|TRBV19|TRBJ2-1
CASSISRISYNEQFF
TGTGCCAGTAGTATAAGCAGGATTTCCTACAATGAGCAGTTCTTC
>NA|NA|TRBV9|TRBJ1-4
CASSVGPKEGVEKLFF
TGTGCCAGCAGCGTAGGGCCAAAGGAAGGGGTTGAAAAACTGTTTTTT
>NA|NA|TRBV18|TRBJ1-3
CASSRLKNPVSGNTIYF
TGTGCCAGCTCACGACTGAAGAACCCTGTCTCTGGAAACACCATATATTTT
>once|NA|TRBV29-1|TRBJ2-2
CSAGTTTGELFF
TGCAGCGCCGGGACAACCACCGGGGAGCTGTTTTTT